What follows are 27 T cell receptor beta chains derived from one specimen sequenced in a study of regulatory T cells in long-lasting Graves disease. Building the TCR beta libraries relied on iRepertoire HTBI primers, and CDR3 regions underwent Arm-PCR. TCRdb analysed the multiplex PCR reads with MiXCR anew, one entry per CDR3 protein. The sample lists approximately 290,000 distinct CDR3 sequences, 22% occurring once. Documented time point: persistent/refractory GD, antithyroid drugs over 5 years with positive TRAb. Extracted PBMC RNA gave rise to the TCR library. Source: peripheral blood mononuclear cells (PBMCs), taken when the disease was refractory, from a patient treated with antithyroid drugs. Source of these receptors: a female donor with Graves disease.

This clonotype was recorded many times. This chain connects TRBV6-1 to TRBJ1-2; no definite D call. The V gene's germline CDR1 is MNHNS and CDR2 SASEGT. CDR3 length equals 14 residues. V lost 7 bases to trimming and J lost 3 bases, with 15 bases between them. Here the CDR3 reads CASKRTGSDYGYTF. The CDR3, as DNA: TGTGCCAGCAAAAGAACCGGGTCGGACTATGGCTACACCTTC.

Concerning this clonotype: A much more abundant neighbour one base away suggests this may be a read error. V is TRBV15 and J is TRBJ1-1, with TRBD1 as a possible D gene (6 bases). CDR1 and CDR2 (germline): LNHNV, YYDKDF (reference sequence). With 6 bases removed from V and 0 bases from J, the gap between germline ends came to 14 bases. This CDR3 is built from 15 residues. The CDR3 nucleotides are TGTGCCACCAGTGTTACCGGGGACATGAACACTGAAGCTTTCTTT. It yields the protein CATSVTGDMNTEAFF.

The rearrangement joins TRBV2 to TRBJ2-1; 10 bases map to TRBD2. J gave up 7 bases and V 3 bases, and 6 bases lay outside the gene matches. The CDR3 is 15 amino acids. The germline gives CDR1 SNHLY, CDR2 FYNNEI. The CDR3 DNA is TGTGCCAGCAGTGAGGGGCTAGCGGGAGTAAATGAGCAGTTCTTC. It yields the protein CASSEGLAGVNEQFF.

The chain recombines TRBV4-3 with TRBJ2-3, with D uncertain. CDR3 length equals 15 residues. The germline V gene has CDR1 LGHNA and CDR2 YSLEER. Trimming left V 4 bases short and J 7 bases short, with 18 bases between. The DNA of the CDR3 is TGCGCCAGCAGCCCAGACGGGTCCCCCTGGAATACGCAGTATTTT. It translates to CASSPDGSPWNTQYF.

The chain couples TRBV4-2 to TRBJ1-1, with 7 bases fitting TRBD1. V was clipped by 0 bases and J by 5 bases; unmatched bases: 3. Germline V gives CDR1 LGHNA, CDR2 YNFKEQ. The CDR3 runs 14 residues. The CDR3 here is CASSQDEQGTEAFF. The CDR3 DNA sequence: TGTGCCAGCAGCCAAGATGAACAGGGGACTGAAGCTTTCTTT.

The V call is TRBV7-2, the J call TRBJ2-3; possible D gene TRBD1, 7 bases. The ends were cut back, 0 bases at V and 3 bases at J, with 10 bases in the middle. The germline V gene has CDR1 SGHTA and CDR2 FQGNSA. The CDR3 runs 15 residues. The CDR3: CASSLAEGATDTQYF. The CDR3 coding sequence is TGTGCCAGCAGCTTAGCGGAGGGGGCGACAGATACGCAGTATTTT.

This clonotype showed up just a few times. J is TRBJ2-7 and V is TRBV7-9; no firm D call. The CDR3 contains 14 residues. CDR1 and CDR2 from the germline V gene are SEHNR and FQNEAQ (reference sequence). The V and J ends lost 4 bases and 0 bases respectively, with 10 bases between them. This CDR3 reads CASSSGPSSYEQYF. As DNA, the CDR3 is TGTGCCAGCAGCTCTGGACCGAGCTCCTACGAGCAGTACTTC.

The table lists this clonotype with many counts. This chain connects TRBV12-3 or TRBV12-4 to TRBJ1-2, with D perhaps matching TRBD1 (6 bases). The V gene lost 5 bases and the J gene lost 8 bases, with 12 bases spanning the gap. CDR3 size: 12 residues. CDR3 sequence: CASSADGGGYTF. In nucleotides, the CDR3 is TGTGCCAGCAGTGCCGATGGGGGCGGCTACACCTTC.

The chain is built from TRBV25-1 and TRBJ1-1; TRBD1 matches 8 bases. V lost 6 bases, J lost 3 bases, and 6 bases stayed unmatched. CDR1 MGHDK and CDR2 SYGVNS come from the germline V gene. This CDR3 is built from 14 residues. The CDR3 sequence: CASSRTGRDTEAFF. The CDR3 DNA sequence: TGTGCCAGCAGCCGGACAGGGAGAGACACTGAAGCTTTCTTT. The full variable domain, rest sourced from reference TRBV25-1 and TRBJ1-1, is EADIYQTPRYLVIGTGKKITLECSQTMGHDKMYWYQQDPGMELHLIHYSYGVNSTEKGDLSSESTVSRIRTEHFPLTLESARPSHTSQYLCASSRTGRDTEAFFGQGTRLTVV.

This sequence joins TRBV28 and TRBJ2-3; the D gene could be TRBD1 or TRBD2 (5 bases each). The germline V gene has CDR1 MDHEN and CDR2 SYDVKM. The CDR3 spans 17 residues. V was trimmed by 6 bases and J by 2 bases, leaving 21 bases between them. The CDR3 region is CASRLLGAVGDTDTQYF. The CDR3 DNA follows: TGTGCCAGCAGACTCCTCGGGGCGGTGGGGGACACAGATACGCAGTATTTT.

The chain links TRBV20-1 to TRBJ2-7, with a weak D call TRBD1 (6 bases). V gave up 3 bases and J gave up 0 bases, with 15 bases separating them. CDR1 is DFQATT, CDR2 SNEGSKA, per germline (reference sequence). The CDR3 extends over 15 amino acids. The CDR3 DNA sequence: TGCAGTGCTAGTGGAAGGACAGTCCTCTCCTACGAGCAGTACTTC. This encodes CSASGRTVLSYEQYF.

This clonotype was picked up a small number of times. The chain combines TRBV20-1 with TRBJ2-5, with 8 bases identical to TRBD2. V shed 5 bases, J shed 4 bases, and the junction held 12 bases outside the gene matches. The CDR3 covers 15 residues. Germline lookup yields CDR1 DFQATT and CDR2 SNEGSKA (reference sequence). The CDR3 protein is CSAGLPGLVGETQYF. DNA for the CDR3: TGCAGTGCTGGGTTACCGGGACTAGTGGGAGAGACCCAGTACTTC.

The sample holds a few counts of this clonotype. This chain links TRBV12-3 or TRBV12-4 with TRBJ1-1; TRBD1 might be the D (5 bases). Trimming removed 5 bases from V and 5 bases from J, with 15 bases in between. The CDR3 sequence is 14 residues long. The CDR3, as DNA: TGTGCCAGCAGTACCAGGGTTGGGGAAACTGAAGCTTTCTTT. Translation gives CASSTRVGETEAFF.

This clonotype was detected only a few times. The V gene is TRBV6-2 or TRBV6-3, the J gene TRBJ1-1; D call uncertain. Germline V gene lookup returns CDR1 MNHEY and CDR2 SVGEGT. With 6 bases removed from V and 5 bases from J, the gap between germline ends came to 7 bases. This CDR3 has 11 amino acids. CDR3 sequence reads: CASRSRTEAFF. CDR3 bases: TGTGCCAGCAGGAGCAGGACTGAAGCTTTCTTT.

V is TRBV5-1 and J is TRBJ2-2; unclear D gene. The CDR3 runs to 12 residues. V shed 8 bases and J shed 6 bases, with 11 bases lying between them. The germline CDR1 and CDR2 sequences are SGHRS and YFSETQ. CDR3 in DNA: TGCGCCAGTGCCATAGTGGCCGGGGAGCTGTTTTTT. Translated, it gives CASAIVAGELFF.

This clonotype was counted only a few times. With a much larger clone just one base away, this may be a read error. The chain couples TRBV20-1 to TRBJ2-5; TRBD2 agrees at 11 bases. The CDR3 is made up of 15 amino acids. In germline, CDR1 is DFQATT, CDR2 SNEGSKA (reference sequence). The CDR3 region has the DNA TGCAGTGCTACACTACTAGCGGGAGTTCCGGAGACCCGGTACTTC. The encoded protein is CSATLLAGVPETRYF.

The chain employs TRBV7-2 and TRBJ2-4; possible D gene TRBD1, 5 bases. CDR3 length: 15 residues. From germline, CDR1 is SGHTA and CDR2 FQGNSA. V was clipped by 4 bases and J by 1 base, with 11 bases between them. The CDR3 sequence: CASSSPGIAKNIQYF. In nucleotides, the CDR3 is TGTGCCAGCAGCTCGCCAGGGATCGCCAAAAACATTCAGTACTTC.

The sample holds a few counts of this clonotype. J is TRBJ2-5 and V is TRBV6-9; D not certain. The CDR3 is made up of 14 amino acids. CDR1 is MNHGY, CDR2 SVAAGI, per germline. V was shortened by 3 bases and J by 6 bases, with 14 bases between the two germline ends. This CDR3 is CASSYSPGGKTQYF. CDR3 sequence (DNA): TGTGCCAGCAGTTACTCCCCGGGTGGGAAGACCCAGTACTTC.

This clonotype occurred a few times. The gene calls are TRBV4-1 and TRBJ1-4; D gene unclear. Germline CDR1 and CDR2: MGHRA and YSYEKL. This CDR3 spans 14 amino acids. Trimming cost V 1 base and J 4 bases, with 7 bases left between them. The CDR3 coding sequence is TGCGCCAGCAGCCAAGTCGGTTTTAATGAAAAACTGTTTTTT. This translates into CASSQVGFNEKLFF.

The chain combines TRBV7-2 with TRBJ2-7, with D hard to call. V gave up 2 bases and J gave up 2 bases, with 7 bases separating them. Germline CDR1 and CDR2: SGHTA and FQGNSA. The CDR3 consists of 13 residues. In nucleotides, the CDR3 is TGTGCCAGCAGCTTACTCCGGACCTACGAGCAGTACTTC. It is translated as CASSLLRTYEQYF.

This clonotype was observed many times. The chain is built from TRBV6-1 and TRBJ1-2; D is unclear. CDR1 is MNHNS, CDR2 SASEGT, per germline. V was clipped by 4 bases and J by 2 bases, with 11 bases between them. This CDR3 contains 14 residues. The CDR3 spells CASSAMHGNYGYTF. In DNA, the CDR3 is TGTGCCAGCAGTGCTATGCATGGGAACTATGGCTACACCTTC.

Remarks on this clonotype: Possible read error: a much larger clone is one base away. The CDR3: CANSLRDRGFYEQYF. CDR3 coding DNA: TGTGCCAACAGTTTACGGGACAGGGGTTTCTACGAGCAGTACTTC. This rearrangement joins TRBV28 to TRBJ2-7, with 10 positions matching TRBD1. This CDR3 has 15 residues. CDR1 is MDHEN, CDR2 SYDVKM, per germline.

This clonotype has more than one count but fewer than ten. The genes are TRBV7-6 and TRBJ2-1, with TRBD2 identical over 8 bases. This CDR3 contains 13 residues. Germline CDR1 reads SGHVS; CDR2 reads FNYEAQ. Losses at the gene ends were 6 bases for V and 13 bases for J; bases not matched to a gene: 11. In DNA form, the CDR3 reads TGTGCCAGCAGTTCCGGACTAGCATGGGACCAGTTCTTC. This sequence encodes CASSSGLAWDQFF.

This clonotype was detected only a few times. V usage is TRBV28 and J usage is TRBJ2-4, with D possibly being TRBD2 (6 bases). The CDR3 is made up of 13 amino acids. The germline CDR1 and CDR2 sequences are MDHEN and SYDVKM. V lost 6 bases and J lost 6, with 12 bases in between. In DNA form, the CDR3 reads TGTGCCAGCAGAACGGGACTCCTAAACATTCAGTACTTC. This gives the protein CASRTGLLNIQYF.

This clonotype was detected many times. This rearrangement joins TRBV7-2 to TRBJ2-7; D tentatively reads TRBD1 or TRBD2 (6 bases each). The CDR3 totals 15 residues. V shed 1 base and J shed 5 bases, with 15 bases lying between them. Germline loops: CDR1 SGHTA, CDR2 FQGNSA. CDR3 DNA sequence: TGTGCCAGCAGCTTAGGGCCCGGGGGCGACGACGAGCAGTACTTC. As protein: CASSLGPGGDDEQYF.

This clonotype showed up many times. The CDR3 bases are TGTGCCAGCAGCTACGGGACGGACACAGATACGCAGTATTTT. Translating it yields CASSYGTDTDTQYF. The genes are TRBV7-8 and TRBJ2-3; the D gene could be TRBD1 or TRBD2 (5 bases each). CDR1 is SGHVS and CDR2 is FQNEAQ in the germline V gene. This CDR3 has 14 residues. V lost 4 bases to trimming and J lost 2 bases, with 10 bases between them.

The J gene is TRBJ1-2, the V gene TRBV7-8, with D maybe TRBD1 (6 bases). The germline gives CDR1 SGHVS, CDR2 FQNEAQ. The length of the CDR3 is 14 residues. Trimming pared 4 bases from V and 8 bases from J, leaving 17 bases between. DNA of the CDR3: TGTGCCAGCAGCTCCTTGGGTGGGGGGCCAGGCTACACCTTC. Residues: CASSSLGGGPGYTF.